This T cell receptor beta chain came from a study of cytomegalovirus exposure and HLA in healthy donors. Primers for the PCR totalled 60 Vbeta and 13 Jbeta. Measured with immunoSEQ multiplex PCR; TCRdb has only the in-frame clones, and not every one. The data contain under 85,000 clones, 80% of them singletons. CDR3 length: 13 amino acids. The germline gives CDR1 MDHEN, CDR2 SYDVKM. V lost 6 bases, J lost 6 bases, and 12 bases lay in between. The sample comprised PBMCs. J is TRBJ1-5 and V is TRBV28, with D uncertain. The TCR comes from a woman younger than 45 in good health and CMV-seronegative. The CDR3 spells CASRIAPRQPQHF. In nucleotides, the CDR3 is TGTGCCAGCAGGATTGCCCCGCGTCAGCCCCAGCATTTT.